The 31 T cell receptor beta chains given below trace back to one sample, sequenced in a study of cytomegalovirus exposure and HLA in healthy donors. Sequencing was performed with immunoSEQ multiplex PCR; in TCRdb, only in-frame clones are kept and a portion is missing. The table has under 250,000 clones, around nine tenths seen once; the top ten hold about 2.8%. Sample: PBMCs. These receptors all come from a man aged 18-30 years in good health and CMV-seronegative.

The chain links TRBV9 to TRBJ2-3; 11 nucleotides agree with TRBD2. The CDR3 is 15 amino acids. The J segment lost 2 bases and the V segment lost 2 bases, leaving 1 base of the junction unmatched. The germline V gene encodes CDR1 SGDLS and CDR2 YYNGEE. CDR3 in amino acids: CASSVSGGATDTQYF. Here the CDR3 DNA reads TGTGCCAGCAGCGTTAGCGGGGGGGCCACAGATACGCAGTATTTT. The variable domain in full, completed from reference TRBV9 and TRBJ2-3, reads DSGVTQTPKHLITATGQRVTLRCSPRSGDLSVYWYQQSLDQGLQFLIQYYNGEERAKGNILERFSAQQFPDLHSELNLSSLELGDSALYFCASSVSGGATDTQYFGPGTRLTVL.

V gene TRBV2 combines with J gene TRBJ2-7, with 9 bases that match TRBD1. CDR1 is SNHLY and CDR2 is FYNNEI in the germline V gene. The CDR3 totals 15 residues. V trimming: 5 bases; J trimming: 6 bases; junction bases outside the gene matches: 11. The CDR3 sequence: CASSSQGAAISEQYF. As DNA, the CDR3 is TGTGCCAGCAGTTCACAGGGGGCGGCTATTTCCGAGCAGTACTTC.

This sequence joins TRBV29-1 and TRBJ2-3; possible D gene TRBD1, 5 bases. The V and J ends lost 0 bases and 2 bases respectively, with 12 bases between them. Germline-derived CDR1 and CDR2 are SQVTM and ANQGSEA. The CDR3 spans 15 residues. The CDR3 spells CSVEDLDTYTDTQYF. CDR3 nucleotides: TGCAGCGTTGAAGATCTGGACACATACACAGATACGCAGTATTTT.

In this sample, this clone turned up a few times. V is TRBV18 and J is TRBJ1-1; D unresolved. Germline V gene lookup returns CDR1 KGHSH and CDR2 LQKENI. The CDR3 length is 14 residues. Deletions cut 3 bases from V and 4 bases from J, with 12 bases between. The CDR3 loop reads CASSPKVSGTEAFF. The CDR3 nucleotides read TGTGCCAGCTCACCGAAGGTCTCGGGCACTGAAGCTTTCTTT.

The rearrangement uses TRBV19 and TRBJ1-1; 8 bases are a match to TRBD1. With 6 bases clipped from V and 0 bases from J, the junction kept 3 bases outside the gene matches. The germline CDR1 and CDR2 sequences are LNHDA and SQIVND (reference sequence). The length of the CDR3 is 14 residues. The CDR3 DNA sequence: TGTGCCAGTAGGCAGGACAGGGTGAACACTGAAGCTTTCTTT. Its protein product is CASRQDRVNTEAFF.

This clone showed up just a few times. The chain uses TRBV4-2 and TRBJ1-5; D remains ambiguous. The CDR3 spans 13 residues. V was pared by 0 bases and J by 6 bases, with 6 bases between. In germline, CDR1 is LGHNA, CDR2 YNFKEQ. The CDR3 coding sequence is TGTGCCAGCAGCCAAGATGAGGGTCAGCCCCAGCATTTT. Translated, it gives CASSQDEGQPQHF.

The J gene is TRBJ2-3, the V gene TRBV29-1; 8 nucleotides line up with TRBD2. The germline V gene encodes CDR1 SQVTM and CDR2 ANQGSEA. Trimming took 4 bases from V and 1 from J; bases not matched to a gene: 10. This CDR3 is 16 amino acids long. CDR3 region: CSVAWAGRAGTDTQYF. The CDR3 region has the DNA TGCAGCGTTGCGTGGGCCGGGAGGGCCGGCACAGATACGCAGTATTTT.

This chain joins TRBV28 and TRBJ1-2, with 7 nucleotides matching TRBD1. The germline CDR1 and CDR2 sequences are MDHEN and SYDVKM. V shed 7 bases and J 7 bases; nucleotides not matched to a gene: 12. The CDR3 is 14 amino acids. The CDR3 is CASKKTTGVGGYTF. The CDR3 DNA reads TGTGCCAGCAAAAAAACCACAGGGGTAGGTGGCTACACCTTC.

This rearrangement joins TRBV15 to TRBJ1-1; D perhaps matches TRBD1 (6 bases). Per the germline V gene, CDR1 is LNHNV and CDR2 is YYDKDF (reference sequence). The CDR3 spans 15 residues. Trimming pared 8 bases from V and 5 bases from J, leaving 21 bases between. The CDR3 DNA sequence: TGTGCCACCCTACCTGACGGCAACAGGGCTACTGAAGCTTTCTTT. This encodes CATLPDGNRATEAFF.

The chain has TRBV27 and TRBJ1-5, with TRBD1 matching 7 bases. Germline values: CDR1 MNHEY, CDR2 SMNVEV (reference sequence). The CDR3 contains 13 residues. V dropped 7 bases and J dropped 6; count of bases not matched to a gene: 6. The CDR3 sequence: CASKHRGGQPQHF. The CDR3 DNA reads TGTGCCAGCAAACACAGGGGCGGTCAGCCCCAGCATTTT.

The rearrangement links TRBV4-3 to TRBJ1-1; D ambiguous. Per germline, CDR1 LGHNA and CDR2 YSLEER. V dropped 0 bases and J dropped 4 bases, with 24 bases sitting between them. The CDR3 extends over 19 amino acids. CDR3 nucleotides: TGCGCCAGCAGCCAAGATCAATCATCGTTAGGCGGGCACGGCACTGAAGCTTTCTTT. Its protein product is CASSQDQSSLGGHGTEAFF.

The genes are TRBV6-5 and TRBJ1-6; D gene uncertain. The CDR3 spans 13 residues. The germline gives CDR1 MNHEY, CDR2 SVGAGI. The germline V and J ends were trimmed by 2 bases and 8 bases, with 7 bases remaining between them. The CDR3 nucleotides read TGTGCCAGCAGTTACAATCCTGATTCACCCCTCCACTTT. Amino acids: CASSYNPDSPLHF.

The V gene is TRBV30, the J gene TRBJ1-1; D might be TRBD1 (6 bases). Germline loops: CDR1 GTSNPN, CDR2 SVGIG (reference sequence). This CDR3 is built from 14 residues. Trimming took 4 bases from V and 10 from J, leaving 22 bases between them. CDR3 nucleotide sequence: TGTGCCTGGATCCCCGGGACACGGCAGGGCCCAGCTTTCTTT. It codes for CAWIPGTRQGPAFF.

The V and J genes are TRBV27 and TRBJ1-2; 8 bases are a match to TRBD1. V was pared by 6 bases and J by 8 bases, with 8 bases of the junction left unmatched. From germline, CDR1 is MNHEY and CDR2 SMNVEV (reference sequence). The CDR3 length is 13 residues. CDR3: CASRTGGRGGYTF. For the CDR3, the DNA is TGTGCCAGCAGAACAGGGGGTCGGGGGGGCTACACCTTC.

Worth noting for this clone: Other DNA sequences in the sample encode the same CDR3. The V call is TRBV6-1, the J call TRBJ1-3; D call uncertain. The CDR3 consists of 14 residues. Germline loops: CDR1 MNHNS, CDR2 SASEGT. The V end was cut by 1 base, the J end by 0 bases, with 4 bases between. CDR3 protein: CASSEGGSGNTIYF. The CDR3 DNA is TGTGCCAGCAGTGAAGGCGGCTCTGGAAACACCATATATTTT.

This sequence joins TRBV6-5 and TRBJ2-1; 9 bases fit TRBD1. Germline lookup yields CDR1 MNHEY and CDR2 SVGAGI. V shed 5 bases, J shed 4 bases, and the junction held 3 bases outside the gene matches. The length of the CDR3 is 14 residues. The CDR3 DNA is TGTGCCAGCAGTCCCGACAGGGGGTACAATGAGCAGTTCTTC. Its protein is CASSPDRGYNEQFF.

The chain carries TRBV5-1 and TRBJ2-7, with TRBD2 matching 7 bases. CDR1 SGHRS and CDR2 YFSETQ come from the germline V gene. Unmatched junction bases numbered 4, after V lost 2 bases and J lost 2 bases. The CDR3 totals 14 residues. The CDR3 DNA reads TGCGCCAGCAGCTTTGGGGACTACACCTACGAGCAGTACTTC. Translating gives CASSFGDYTYEQYF.

This clone came up once. The rearrangement links TRBV19 to TRBJ1-1, with no clear D. The ends were cut back, 6 bases at V and 4 bases at J, with 12 bases in the middle. Per the germline V gene, CDR1 is LNHDA and CDR2 is SQIVND (reference sequence). The CDR3 sequence is 13 residues long. CDR3 in DNA: TGTGCCAGTAGCCAACAGTCGAGCACTGAAGCTTTCTTT. As protein: CASSQQSSTEAFF.

V is TRBV7-6 and J is TRBJ2-3, with 10 nucleotides matching TRBD2. CDR3 length: 14 residues. Germline V gene sequence: CDR1 SGHVS, CDR2 FNYEAQ. V gave up 4 bases and J gave up 9 bases; unmatched junction bases: 7. The chain's CDR3 is CASSSLAGAPTQYF. For the CDR3, the DNA is TGTGCCAGCAGCTCCCTAGCGGGGGCACCCACGCAGTATTTT.

The gene calls are TRBV18 and TRBJ1-6, with 7 bases that match TRBD1. Germline loops: CDR1 KGHSH, CDR2 LQKENI. With 5 bases clipped from V and 7 bases from J, the junction kept 5 bases outside the gene matches. The CDR3 is made up of 14 amino acids. CDR3: CASSSGTENSPLHF. The CDR3 DNA is TGTGCCAGCTCATCCGGGACAGAGAATTCACCCCTCCACTTT. The whole variable domain, remainder taken from reference TRBV18 and TRBJ1-6, is NAGVMQNPRHLVRRRGQEARLRCSPMKGHSHVYWYRQLPEEGLKFMVYLQKENIIDESGMPKERFSAEFPKEGPSILRIQQVVRGDSAAYFCASSSGTENSPLHFGNGTRLTVT.

The chain combines TRBV6-5 with TRBJ2-2, with 10 positions matching TRBD2. The CDR3 is 15 residues long. CDR1 is MNHEY and CDR2 is SVGAGI in the germline V gene. V lost 5 bases to trimming and J lost 4 bases; unmatched junction nucleotides: 4. The CDR3 is CASSSGGEGTGELFF. The CDR3 DNA follows: TGTGCCAGCAGTAGCGGGGGGGAGGGCACCGGGGAGCTGTTTTTT.

The chain has TRBV14 and TRBJ1-4, with D perhaps matching TRBD1 (5 bases). Germline loops: CDR1 SGHDN, CDR2 FVKESK. Trimming left V 3 bases short and J 7 bases short, with 15 bases between. The CDR3 is 15 residues long. This CDR3 is CASSQPQGRTEKLFF. For the CDR3, the DNA is TGTGCCAGCAGCCAGCCCCAGGGAAGAACTGAAAAACTGTTTTTT.

V is TRBV10-3 and J is TRBJ1-2; 8 bases map to TRBD1. The CDR3 extends over 18 amino acids. In germline, CDR1 is ENHRY, CDR2 SYGVKD. V was clipped by 2 bases and J by 3 bases; unmatched bases: 14. The CDR3 nucleotides read TGTGCCATCAGTGAGAGGGGGAGGACAGGGCGAAGTGACTATGGCTACACCTTC. Protein product: CAISERGRTGRSDYGYTF.

This clone was seen only once. This chain joins TRBV27 and TRBJ2-3; D is perhaps TRBD1 (5 bases). Germline loops: CDR1 MNHEY, CDR2 SMNVEV (reference sequence). The V end was cut by 2 bases, the J end by 5 bases, with 14 bases between. The CDR3 loop spans 15 amino acids. CDR3 amino acids: CASSLGSPGRDTQYF. The CDR3 region has the DNA TGTGCCAGCAGTTTAGGGTCACCAGGGCGAGATACGCAGTATTTT.

The CDR3 DNA is TGTGCCAGCAGCGTGGGACAGTTAAGCGCCGGGGAGCTGTTTTTT. Protein: CASSVGQLSAGELFF. The chain carries TRBV9 and TRBJ2-2, with TRBD1 identical over 7 bases. CDR3 length: 15 residues. J lost 6 bases, V lost 2 bases, and 7 bases had no gene match. CDR1 and CDR2 (germline): SGDLS, YYNGEE.

The chain recombines TRBV5-1 with TRBJ2-3, with D possibly matching TRBD2 (6 bases). The germline gives CDR1 SGHRS, CDR2 YFSETQ. Trimming left V 0 bases short and J 6 bases short, with 17 bases between. CDR3 length: 16 residues. The DNA for the CDR3 is TGCGCCAGCAGCTTGGGAGCGGGTAAACCTTGGGATACGCAGTATTTT. Residues: CASSLGAGKPWDTQYF.

This rearrangement joins TRBV6-5 to TRBJ2-7; TRBD1 matches at 7 bases. The CDR3 sequence is 14 residues long. The germline CDR1 and CDR2 sequences are MNHEY and SVGAGI. V shed 2 bases and J 5 bases; nucleotides not matched to a gene: 6. CDR3 sequence: CASSYLDRADEQYF. CDR3 DNA sequence: TGTGCCAGCAGTTACCTCGACAGGGCCGACGAGCAGTACTTC.

The chain combines TRBV28 with TRBJ2-7, with a tentative D call TRBD2 (6 bases). V lost 3 bases to trimming and J lost 1 base, with 16 bases between them. CDR3 length equals 16 residues. Germline V gene sequence: CDR1 MDHEN, CDR2 SYDVKM. The CDR3 DNA is TGTGCCAGCAGTTTGCGGGACGATTCACTTTCCTACGAGCAGTACTTC. This gives the protein CASSLRDDSLSYEQYF.

The gene calls are TRBV6-5 and TRBJ2-7, with a possible D match to TRBD2 (6 bases). The germline V and J ends were trimmed by 5 bases and 3 bases, with 14 bases remaining between them. The germline V gene encodes CDR1 MNHEY and CDR2 SVGAGI. The CDR3 is 14 residues long. In nucleotides, the CDR3 is TGTGCCAGCAGTAAAAGCGGGCCCGGCTACGAGCAGTACTTC. This sequence encodes CASSKSGPGYEQYF.

This chain connects TRBV28 to TRBJ1-1, with TRBD1 identical over 9 bases. This CDR3 contains 15 residues. The junction had 9 bases not matched to a gene; V was cut back by 6 bases and J by 4 bases. The V gene's germline CDR1 is MDHEN and CDR2 SYDVKM. The CDR3 here is CASRPRGQGITEAFF. The CDR3 DNA sequence: TGTGCCAGCAGGCCCCGGGGACAGGGTATCACTGAAGCTTTCTTT. Full variable domain (outside the CDR3, taken from reference TRBV28 and TRBJ1-1): DVKVTQSSRYLVKRTGEKVFLECVQDMDHENMFWYRQDPGLGLRLIYFSYDVKMKEKGDIPEGYSVSREKKERFSLILESASTNQTSMYLCASRPRGQGITEAFFGQGTRLTVV.

The V gene is TRBV5-1, the J gene TRBJ2-1; possible D gene TRBD2, 5 bases. The CDR3 is 11 residues long. Germline V CDR1 and CDR2: SGHRS, YFSETQ. V dropped 7 bases and J dropped 6 bases, with 8 bases sitting between them. CDR3 DNA sequence: TGCGCCAGCTCACTAGGCAATGAGCAGTTCTTC. It specifies CASSLGNEQFF. Full variable domain (outside the CDR3, taken from reference TRBV5-1 and TRBJ2-1): KAGVTQTPRYLIKTRGQQVTLSCSPISGHRSVSWYQQTPGQGLQFLFEYFSETQRNKGNFPGRFSGRQFSNSRSEMNVSTLELGDSALYLCASSLGNEQFFGPGTRLTVL.